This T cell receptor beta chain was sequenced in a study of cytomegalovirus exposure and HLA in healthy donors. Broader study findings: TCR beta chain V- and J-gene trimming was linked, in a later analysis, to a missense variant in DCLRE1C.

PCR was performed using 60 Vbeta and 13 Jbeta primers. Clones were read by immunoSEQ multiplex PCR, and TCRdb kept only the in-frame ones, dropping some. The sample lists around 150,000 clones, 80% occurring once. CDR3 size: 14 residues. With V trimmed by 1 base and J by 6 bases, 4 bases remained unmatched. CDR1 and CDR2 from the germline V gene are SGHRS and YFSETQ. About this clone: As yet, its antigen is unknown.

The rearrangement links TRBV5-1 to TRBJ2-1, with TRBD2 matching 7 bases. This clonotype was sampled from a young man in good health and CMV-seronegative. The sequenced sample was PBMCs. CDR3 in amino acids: CASSLPRELNEQFF. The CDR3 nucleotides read TGCGCCAGCAGCTTGCCGCGGGAGCTCAATGAGCAGTTCTTC.